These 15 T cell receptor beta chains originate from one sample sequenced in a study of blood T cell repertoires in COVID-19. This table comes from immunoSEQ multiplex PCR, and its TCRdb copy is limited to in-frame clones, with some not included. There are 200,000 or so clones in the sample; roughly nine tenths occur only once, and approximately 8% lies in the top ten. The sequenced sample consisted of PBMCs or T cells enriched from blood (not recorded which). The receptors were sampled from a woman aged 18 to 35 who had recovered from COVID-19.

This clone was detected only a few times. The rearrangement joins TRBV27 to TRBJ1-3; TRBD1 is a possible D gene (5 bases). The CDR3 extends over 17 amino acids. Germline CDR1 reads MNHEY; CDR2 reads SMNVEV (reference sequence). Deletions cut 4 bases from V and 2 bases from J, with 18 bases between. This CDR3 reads CASSSFSGRGTGNTIYF. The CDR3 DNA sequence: TGTGCCAGCAGTTCCTTCTCTGGGAGGGGCACTGGAAACACCATATATTTT.

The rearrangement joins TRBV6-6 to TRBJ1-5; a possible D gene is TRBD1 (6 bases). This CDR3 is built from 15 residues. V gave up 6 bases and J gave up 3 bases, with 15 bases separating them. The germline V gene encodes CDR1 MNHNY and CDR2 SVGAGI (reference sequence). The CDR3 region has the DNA TGTGCCAGCAGCCACAGGGTTCGAGACAATCAGCCCCAGCATTTT. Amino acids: CASSHRVRDNQPQHF.

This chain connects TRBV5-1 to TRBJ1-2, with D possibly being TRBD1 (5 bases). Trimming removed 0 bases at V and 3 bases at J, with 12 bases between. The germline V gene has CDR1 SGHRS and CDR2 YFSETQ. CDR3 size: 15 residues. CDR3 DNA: TGCGCCAGCAGCTTGGGGGCAGGGATGGACTATGGCTACACCTTC. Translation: CASSLGAGMDYGYTF.

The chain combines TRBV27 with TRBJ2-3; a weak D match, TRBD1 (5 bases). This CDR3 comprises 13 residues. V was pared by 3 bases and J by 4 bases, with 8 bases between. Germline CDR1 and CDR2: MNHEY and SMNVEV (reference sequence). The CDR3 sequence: CASSFRVADTQYF. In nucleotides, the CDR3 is TGTGCCAGCAGTTTCAGGGTAGCAGATACGCAGTATTTT.

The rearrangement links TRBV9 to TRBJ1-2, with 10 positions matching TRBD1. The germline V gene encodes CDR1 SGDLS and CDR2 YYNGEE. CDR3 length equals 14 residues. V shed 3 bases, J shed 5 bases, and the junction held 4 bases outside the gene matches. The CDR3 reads CASSETGGAYGYTF. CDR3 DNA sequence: TGTGCCAGCAGCGAGACAGGGGGCGCATATGGCTACACCTTC.

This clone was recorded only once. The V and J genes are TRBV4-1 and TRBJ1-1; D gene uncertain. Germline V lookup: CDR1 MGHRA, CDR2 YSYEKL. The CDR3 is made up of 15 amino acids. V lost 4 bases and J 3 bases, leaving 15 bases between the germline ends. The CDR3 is CASSRQLSSDTEAFF. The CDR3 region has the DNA TGCGCCAGCAGCCGCCAGCTTAGCTCAGACACTGAAGCTTTCTTT.

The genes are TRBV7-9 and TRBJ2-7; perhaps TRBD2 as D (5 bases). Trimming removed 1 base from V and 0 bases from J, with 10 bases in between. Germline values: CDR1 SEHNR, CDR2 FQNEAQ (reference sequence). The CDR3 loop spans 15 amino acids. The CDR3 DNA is TGTGCCAGCAGCTTAGTAGTGGCGGGCTCCTACGAGCAGTACTTC. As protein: CASSLVVAGSYEQYF.

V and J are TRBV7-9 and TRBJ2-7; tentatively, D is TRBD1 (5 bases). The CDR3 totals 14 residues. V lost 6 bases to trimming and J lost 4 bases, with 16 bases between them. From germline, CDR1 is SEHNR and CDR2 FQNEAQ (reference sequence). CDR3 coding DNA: TGTGCCAGCAGAAAGGGGTTTTTGGGATACGAGCAGTACTTC. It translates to CASRKGFLGYEQYF.

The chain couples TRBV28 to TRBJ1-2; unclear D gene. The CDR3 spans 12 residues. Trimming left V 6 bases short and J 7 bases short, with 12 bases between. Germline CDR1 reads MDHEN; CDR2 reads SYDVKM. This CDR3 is CASSQHPFGYTF. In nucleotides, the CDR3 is TGTGCCAGCAGCCAACACCCGTTTGGCTACACCTTC.

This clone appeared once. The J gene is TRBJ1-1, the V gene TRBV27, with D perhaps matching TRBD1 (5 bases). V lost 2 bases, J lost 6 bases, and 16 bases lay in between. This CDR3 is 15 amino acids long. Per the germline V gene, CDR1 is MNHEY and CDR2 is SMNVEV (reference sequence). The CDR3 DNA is TGTGCCAGCAGTTTAATGTGGGGGGAGGGCGCTGAAGCTTTCTTT. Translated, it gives CASSLMWGEGAEAFF.

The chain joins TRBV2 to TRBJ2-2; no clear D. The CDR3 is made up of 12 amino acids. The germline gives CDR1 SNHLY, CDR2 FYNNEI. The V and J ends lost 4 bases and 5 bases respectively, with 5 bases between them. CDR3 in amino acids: CASSVTTGELFF. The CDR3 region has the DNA TGTGCCAGCAGTGTTACTACCGGGGAGCTGTTTTTT.

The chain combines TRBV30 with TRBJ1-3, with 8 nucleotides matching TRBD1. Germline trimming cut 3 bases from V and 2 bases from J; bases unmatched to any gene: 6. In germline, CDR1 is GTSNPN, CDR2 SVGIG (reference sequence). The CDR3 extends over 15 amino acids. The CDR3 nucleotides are TGTGCCTGGAGCCCTAGGACAGGGCCTGGAAACACCATATATTTT. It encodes CAWSPRTGPGNTIYF.

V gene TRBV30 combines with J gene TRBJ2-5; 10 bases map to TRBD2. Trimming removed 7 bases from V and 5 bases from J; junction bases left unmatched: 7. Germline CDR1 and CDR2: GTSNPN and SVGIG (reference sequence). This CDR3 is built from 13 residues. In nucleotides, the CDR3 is TGTGCCTCAACACTAGCGGGGTGGGAGACCCAGTACTTC. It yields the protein CASTLAGWETQYF.

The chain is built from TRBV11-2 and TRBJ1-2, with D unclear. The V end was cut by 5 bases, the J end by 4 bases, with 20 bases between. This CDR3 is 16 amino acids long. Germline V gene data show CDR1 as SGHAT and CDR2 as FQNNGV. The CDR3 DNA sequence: TGTGCCAGCAGCCCGGCGGGCACCCAAATCTCCTATGGCTACACCTTC. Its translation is CASSPAGTQISYGYTF.

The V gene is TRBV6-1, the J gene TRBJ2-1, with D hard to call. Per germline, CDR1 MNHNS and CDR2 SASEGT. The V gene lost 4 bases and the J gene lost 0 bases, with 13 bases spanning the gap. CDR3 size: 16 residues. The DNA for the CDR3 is TGTGCCAGCAGTGGACTGGCCTTTTACTCCTACAATGAGCAGTTCTTC. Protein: CASSGLAFYSYNEQFF.